The 10 T cell receptor beta chains in this list originate from one sample, sequenced in a study of T cell repertoires in cytomegalovirus infection. These receptors' antigens are unknown. A single record per CDR3 protein comes from TCRdb applying MiXCR to the reads. The repertoire has around 120,000 distinct CDR3 sequences, around 45% of them found once; the top ten carry around 74%. The material sequenced was CD8+ T cells from cultured PBMCs, taken from culture after CMV antigen stimulation. The receptors were gathered from a human donor in good health (CMV status not recorded). Some clones in this sample may be carry-over from other donors' samples.

This clonotype showed up many times. V gene TRBV13 combines with J gene TRBJ1-1; TRBD1 might be the D (5 bases). The CDR3 extends over 14 amino acids. Trimming stripped 5 bases from V and 7 bases from J, with 17 bases between. Germline loops: CDR1 PRHDT, CDR2 FYEKMQ (reference sequence). In nucleotides, the CDR3 is TGTGCCAGCAGCCACCCTTCCAGGGCTGGTGAAGCTTTCTTT. Protein sequence: CASSHPSRAGEAFF.

The table lists this clonotype with a few counts. V and J are TRBV12-3 or TRBV12-4 and TRBJ2-7; TRBD2 agrees at 7 bases. There are 12 residues in the CDR3. Trimming cost V 6 bases and J 2 bases; bases outside gene matches: 1. The CDR3 coding sequence is TGTGCCAGCAGCGGACTAGCCTACGAGCAGTACTTC. Translation: CASSGLAYEQYF.

This chain uses TRBV7-9 with TRBJ1-1, with D unresolved. The CDR3 consists of 14 residues. CDR1 and CDR2 from the germline V gene are SEHNR and FQNEAQ (reference sequence). Trimming removed 5 bases from V and 5 bases from J, with 15 bases in between. The CDR3: CASSAPVWETEAFF. The CDR3, as DNA: TGTGCCAGCAGCGCACCGGTCTGGGAGACTGAAGCTTTCTTT.

This clonotype has at least ten counts. The CDR3 loop is CASSPAAGGHTDTQYF. The CDR3 region has the DNA TGTGCCAGCAGCCCAGCTGCGGGGGGACACACAGATACGCAGTATTTT. The J gene is TRBJ2-3, the V gene TRBV7-2; TRBD2 matches 8 bases. The junction had 9 bases not matched to a gene; V was cut back by 5 bases and J by 2 bases. The CDR3 length is 16 residues. In germline, CDR1 is SGHTA, CDR2 FQGNSA.

This clonotype was detected only a few times. V usage is TRBV4-2 and J usage is TRBJ2-5; D possibly matches TRBD1 or TRBD2 (5 bases each). Germline CDR1 and CDR2: LGHNA and YNFKEQ. The V gene lost 5 bases and the J gene lost 7 bases, with 11 bases spanning the gap. The CDR3 covers 12 residues. This CDR3 reads CASSARGRTQYF. CDR3 DNA sequence: TGTGCCAGCAGCGCGAGGGGAAGGACCCAGTACTTC.

The table lists this clonotype with many counts. The chain has TRBV7-6 and TRBJ1-4; TRBD1 agrees at 8 bases. Losses at the gene ends were 3 bases for V and 7 bases for J; bases not matched to a gene: 7. CDR3 size: 15 residues. Germline V gene sequence: CDR1 SGHVS, CDR2 FNYEAQ. The chain's CDR3 is CASSLEGRGREKLFF. DNA of the CDR3: TGTGCCAGCAGCTTGGAGGGCAGGGGGCGTGAAAAACTGTTTTTT.

V gene TRBV14 combines with J gene TRBJ2-7, with 7 bases identical to TRBD2. Germline V CDR1 and CDR2: SGHDN, FVKESK. The CDR3 is 13 residues long. V dropped 5 bases and J dropped 2; count of bases not matched to a gene: 3. The CDR3 reads CASSSGLTYEQYF. The CDR3 nucleotides are TGTGCCAGCAGCTCGGGACTAACCTACGAGCAGTACTTC.

The chain employs TRBV9 and TRBJ2-2, with D tentatively TRBD2 (6 bases). The germline V gene encodes CDR1 SGDLS and CDR2 YYNGEE. This CDR3 contains 13 residues. V gave up 4 bases and J gave up 4 bases, with 8 bases separating them. The DNA of the CDR3 is TGTGCCAGCAGCTTCGGGAGCACCGGGGAGCTGTTTTTT. It specifies CASSFGSTGELFF.

The chain couples TRBV7-8 to TRBJ2-7; TRBD1 agrees at 10 bases. This CDR3 is 14 amino acids long. Per germline, CDR1 SGHVS and CDR2 FQNEAQ. V dropped 4 bases and J dropped 5; count of bases not matched to a gene: 5. CDR3 sequence (DNA): TGTGCCAGCAGCTATGGACAGGGGGTAAACGAGCAGTACTTC. As protein: CASSYGQGVNEQYF.

This clonotype was picked up a small number of times. The V call is TRBV6-1, the J call TRBJ2-5; tentative D call: TRBD1 (5 bases). The CDR3 is 15 residues long. CDR1 is MNHNS and CDR2 is SASEGT in the germline V gene. V gave up 5 bases and J gave up 3 bases, with 16 bases separating them. The CDR3: CASSPERDREETQYF. In DNA, the CDR3 is TGTGCCAGCAGTCCCGAGCGCGACAGAGAAGAGACCCAGTACTTC.